These T cell receptor beta chains were read from a single sample in a study of Ad26.COV2.S vaccination and SARS-CoV-2 variants. The assay was immunoSEQ multiplex PCR, and TCRdb's table has in-frame clones only and misses some. Of hundreds of thousands of clones in the sample, approximately 90% are singletons; the top ten hold less than 15%. The specimen comprised peripheral blood, sampled in a trial of Ad26.COV2.S vaccine versus placebo. Source of these receptors: a person aged 18-65 years who received the Ad26.COV2.S COVID-19 vaccine or a placebo. CDR3s include the opening cysteine and the closing phenylalanine or tryptophan. The D gene is left open where the match is weak. The listing skips clone size in some rows; elsewhere it reads once, few, many or a size class.

CASSLAVTSAYEQYF TGTGCCAGCAGCTTGGCGGTGACTAGCGCGTACGAGCAGTACTTC . TRBJ2-7 TRBV5-5 TRBD2
CASSSLGTYDATQYF TGTGCCAGCAGTTCACTAGGGACATACGACGCTACGCAGTATTTT . TRBJ2-3 TRBV27 .
CASSQTSAAYEQYF TGCGCCAGCAGCCAGACTAGCGCGGCCTACGAGCAGTACTTC once TRBJ2-7 TRBV4-1 TRBD2
CASSSQGALGYTF TGTGCCAGCAGTTCCCAGGGGGCGCTGGGCTACACCTTC once TRBJ1-2 TRBV12-3/TRBV12-4 TRBD1
CATSRGTGFGYTF TGTGCCACCAGCAGAGGGACAGGGTTTGGCTACACCTTC . TRBJ1-2 TRBV15 TRBD1
CASSGLAYNEQFF TGTGCCAGCTCGGGACTAGCGTACAATGAGCAGTTCTTC . TRBJ2-1 TRBV12-3/TRBV12-4 TRBD2
CATSDPGTSGNEQFF TGTGCCACCAGTGATCCTGGGACTAGCGGAAATGAGCAGTTCTTC . TRBJ2-1 TRBV24-1 TRBD2
CATSGVYTGELFF TGTGCCACCTCGGGAGTCTACACCGGGGAGCTGTTTTTT . TRBJ2-2 TRBV6-5 .
CASIPQGGDTQYF TGTGCCAGCATCCCCCAGGGCGGGGATACGCAGTATTTT . TRBJ2-3 TRBV6-2/TRBV6-3 .
CASSEGGRASTQYF TGCGCCAGCAGTGAGGGAGGGAGGGCTTCTACGCAGTATTTT . TRBJ2-3 TRBV10-1 TRBD2
CSLGQGKDTQYF TGCAGCTTGGGACAGGGGAAAGATACGCAGTATTTT . TRBJ2-3 TRBV29-1 TRBD1
CASKGGRAADTQYF TGTGCCAGCAAGGGCGGGAGGGCCGCAGATACGCAGTATTTT . TRBJ2-3 TRBV9 TRBD2
CASSIRDQETQYF TGTGCCAGTAGTATACGGGACCAAGAGACCCAGTACTTC . TRBJ2-5 TRBV19 .
CASSYDGLNTEAFF TGTGCCAGCAGCTACGACGGACTAAACACTGAAGCTTTCTTT . TRBJ1-1 TRBV7-2 .
CASSVGLADNYEQYF TGTGCCAGCAGCGTAGGGTTAGCGGACAACTACGAGCAGTACTTC . TRBJ2-7 TRBV9 .